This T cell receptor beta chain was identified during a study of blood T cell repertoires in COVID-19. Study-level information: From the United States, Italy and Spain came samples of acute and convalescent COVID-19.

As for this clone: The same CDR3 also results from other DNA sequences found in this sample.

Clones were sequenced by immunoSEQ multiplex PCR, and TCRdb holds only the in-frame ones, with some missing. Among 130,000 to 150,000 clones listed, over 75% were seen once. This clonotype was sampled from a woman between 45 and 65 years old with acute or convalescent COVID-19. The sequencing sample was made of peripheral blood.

Here the CDR3 DNA reads TGCGCCAGCAGCTCGGGACAGGGGGATCAAGAGACCCAGTACTTC. It yields the protein CASSSGQGDQETQYF. The genes are TRBV5-1 and TRBJ2-5, with 11 bases lining up with TRBD1. V lost 3 bases, J lost 2 bases, and 3 bases stayed unmatched. From germline, CDR1 is SGHRS and CDR2 YFSETQ. The CDR3 is 15 residues long. Supplemented by reference TRBV5-1 and TRBJ2-5, the full variable domain reads KAGVTQTPRYLIKTRGQQVTLSCSPISGHRSVSWYQQTPGQGLQFLFEYFSETQRNKGNFPGRFSGRQFSNSRSEMNVSTLELGDSALYLCASSSGQGDQETQYFGPGTRLLVL.